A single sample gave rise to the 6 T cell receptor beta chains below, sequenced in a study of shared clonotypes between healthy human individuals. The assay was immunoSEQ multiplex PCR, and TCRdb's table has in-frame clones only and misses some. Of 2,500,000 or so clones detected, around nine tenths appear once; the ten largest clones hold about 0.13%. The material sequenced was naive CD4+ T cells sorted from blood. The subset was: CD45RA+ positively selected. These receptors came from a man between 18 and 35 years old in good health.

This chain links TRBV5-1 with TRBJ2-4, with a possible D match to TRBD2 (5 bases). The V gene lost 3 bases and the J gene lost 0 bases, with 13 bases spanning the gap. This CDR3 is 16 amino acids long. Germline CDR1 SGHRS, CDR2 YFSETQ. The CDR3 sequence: CASSSNPGVAKNIQYF. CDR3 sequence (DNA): TGCGCCAGCAGCTCGAACCCCGGGGTAGCCAAAAACATTCAGTACTTC.

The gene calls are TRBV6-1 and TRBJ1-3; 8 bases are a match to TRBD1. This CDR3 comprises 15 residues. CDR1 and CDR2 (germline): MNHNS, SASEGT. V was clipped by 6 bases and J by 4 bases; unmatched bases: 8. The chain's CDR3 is CASRDGQGLGNTIYF. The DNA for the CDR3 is TGTGCCAGCAGAGACGGACAGGGTTTGGGAAACACCATATATTTT.

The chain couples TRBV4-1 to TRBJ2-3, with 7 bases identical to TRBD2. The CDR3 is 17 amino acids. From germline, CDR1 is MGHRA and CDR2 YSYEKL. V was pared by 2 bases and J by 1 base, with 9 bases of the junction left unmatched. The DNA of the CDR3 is TGCGCCAGCAGCCAAACGTCAGCGGGACGGGGCACAGATACGCAGTATTTT. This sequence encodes CASSQTSAGRGTDTQYF.

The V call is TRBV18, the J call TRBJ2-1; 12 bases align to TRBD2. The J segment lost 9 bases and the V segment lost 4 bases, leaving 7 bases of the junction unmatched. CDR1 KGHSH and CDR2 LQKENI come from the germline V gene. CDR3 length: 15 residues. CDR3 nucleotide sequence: TGTGCCAGCTCACTTTCCGGACTAGCGGGACTTGAGCAGTTCTTC. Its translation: CASSLSGLAGLEQFF.

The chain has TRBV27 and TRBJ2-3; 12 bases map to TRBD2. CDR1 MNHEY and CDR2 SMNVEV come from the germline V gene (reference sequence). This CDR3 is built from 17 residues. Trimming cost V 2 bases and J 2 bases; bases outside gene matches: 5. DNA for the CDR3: TGTGCCAGCAGTTTAAGGCTAGCGGGAGGGCCCACAGATACGCAGTATTTT. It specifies CASSLRLAGGPTDTQYF.

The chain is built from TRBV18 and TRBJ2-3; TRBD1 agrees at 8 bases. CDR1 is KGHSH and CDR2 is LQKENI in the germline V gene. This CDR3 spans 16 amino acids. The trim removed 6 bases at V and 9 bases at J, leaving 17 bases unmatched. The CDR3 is CASSPLGGQAQETQYF. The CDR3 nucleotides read TGTGCCAGCTCTCCTCTAGGGGGACAGGCACAAGAAACGCAGTATTTT.